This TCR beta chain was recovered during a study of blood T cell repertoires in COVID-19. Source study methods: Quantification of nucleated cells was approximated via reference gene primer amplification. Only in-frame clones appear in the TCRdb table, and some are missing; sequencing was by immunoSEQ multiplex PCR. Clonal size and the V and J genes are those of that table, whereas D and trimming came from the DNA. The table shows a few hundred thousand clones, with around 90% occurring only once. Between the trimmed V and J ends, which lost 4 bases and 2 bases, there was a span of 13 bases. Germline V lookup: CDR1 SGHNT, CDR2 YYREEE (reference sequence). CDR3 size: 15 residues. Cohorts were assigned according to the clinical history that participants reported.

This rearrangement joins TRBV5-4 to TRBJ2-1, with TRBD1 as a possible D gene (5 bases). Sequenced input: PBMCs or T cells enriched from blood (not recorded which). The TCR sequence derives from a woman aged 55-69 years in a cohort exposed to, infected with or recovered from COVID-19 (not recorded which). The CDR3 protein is CASSRQGGTYNEQFF. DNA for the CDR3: TGTGCCAGCAGCCGTCAGGGCGGAACCTACAATGAGCAGTTCTTC.